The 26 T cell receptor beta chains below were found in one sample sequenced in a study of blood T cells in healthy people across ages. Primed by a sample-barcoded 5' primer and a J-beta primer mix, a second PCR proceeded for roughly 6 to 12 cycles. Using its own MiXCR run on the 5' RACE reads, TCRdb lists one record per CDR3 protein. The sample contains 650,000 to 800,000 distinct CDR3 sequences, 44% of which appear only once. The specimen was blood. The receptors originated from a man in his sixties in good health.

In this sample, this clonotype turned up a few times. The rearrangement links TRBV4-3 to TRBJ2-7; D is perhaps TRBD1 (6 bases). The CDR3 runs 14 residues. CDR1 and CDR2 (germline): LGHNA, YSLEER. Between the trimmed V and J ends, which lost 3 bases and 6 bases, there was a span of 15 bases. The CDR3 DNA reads TGCGCCAGCAGCCATACTCCAACAGGGCGCGAGCAGTACTTC. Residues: CASSHTPTGREQYF.

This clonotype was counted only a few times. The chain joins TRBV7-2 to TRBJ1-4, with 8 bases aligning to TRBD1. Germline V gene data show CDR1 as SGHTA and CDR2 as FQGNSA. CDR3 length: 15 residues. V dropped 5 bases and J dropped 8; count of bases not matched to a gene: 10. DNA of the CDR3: TGTGCCAGCAGCAAGGACAGGGAGAATCGAGAAAAACTGTTTTTT. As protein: CASSKDRENREKLFF.

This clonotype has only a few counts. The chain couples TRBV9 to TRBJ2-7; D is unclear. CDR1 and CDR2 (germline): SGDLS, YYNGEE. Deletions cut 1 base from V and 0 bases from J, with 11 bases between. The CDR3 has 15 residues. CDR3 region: CASSVSLGNSYEQYF. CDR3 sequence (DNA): TGTGCCAGCAGCGTAAGTCTGGGCAACTCCTACGAGCAGTACTTC.

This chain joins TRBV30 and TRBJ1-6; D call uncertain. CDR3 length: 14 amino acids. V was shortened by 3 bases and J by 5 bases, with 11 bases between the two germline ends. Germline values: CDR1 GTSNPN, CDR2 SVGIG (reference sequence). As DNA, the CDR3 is TGTGCCTGGAGGGCACGACGGAATAATTCACCCCTCCACTTT. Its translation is CAWRARRNNSPLHF. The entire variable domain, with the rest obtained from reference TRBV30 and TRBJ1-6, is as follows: SQTIHQWPATLVQPVGSPLSLECTVEGTSNPNLYWYRQAAGRGLQLLFYSVGIGQISSEVPQNLSASRPQDRQFILSSKKLLLSDSGFYLCAWRARRNNSPLHFGNGTRLTVT.

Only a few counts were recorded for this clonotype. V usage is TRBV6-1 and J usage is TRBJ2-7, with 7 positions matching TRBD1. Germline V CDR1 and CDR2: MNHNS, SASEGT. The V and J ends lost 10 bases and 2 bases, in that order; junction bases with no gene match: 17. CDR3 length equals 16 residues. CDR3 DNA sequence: TGTGCCACGCGGTCCATCGGGACAGATCTTACCTACGAGCAGTACTTC. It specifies CATRSIGTDLTYEQYF.

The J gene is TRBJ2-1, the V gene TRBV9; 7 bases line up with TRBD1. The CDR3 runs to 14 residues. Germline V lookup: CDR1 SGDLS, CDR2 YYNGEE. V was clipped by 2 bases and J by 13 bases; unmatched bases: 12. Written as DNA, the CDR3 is TGTGCCAGCAGCGTGGCAGGGGGTGAGGAGACCCAGTTCTTC. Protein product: CASSVAGGEETQFF.

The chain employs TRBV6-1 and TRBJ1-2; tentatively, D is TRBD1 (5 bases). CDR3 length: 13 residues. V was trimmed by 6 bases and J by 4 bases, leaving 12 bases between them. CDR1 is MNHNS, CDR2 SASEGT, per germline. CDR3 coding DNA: TGTGCCAGCAGGGACCAGGGAATCTATGGCTACACCTTC. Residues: CASRDQGIYGYTF.

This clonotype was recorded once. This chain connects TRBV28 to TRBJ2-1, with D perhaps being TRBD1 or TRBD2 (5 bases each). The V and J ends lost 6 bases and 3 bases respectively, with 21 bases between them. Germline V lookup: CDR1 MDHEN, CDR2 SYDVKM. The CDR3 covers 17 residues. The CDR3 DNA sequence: TGTGCCAGCAGCGAAACATCACGGGGCGCCTACTACAATGAGCAGTTCTTC. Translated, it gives CASSETSRGAYYNEQFF. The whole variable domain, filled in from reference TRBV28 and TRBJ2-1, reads DVKVTQSSRYLVKRTGEKVFLECVQDMDHENMFWYRQDPGLGLRLIYFSYDVKMKEKGDIPEGYSVSREKKERFSLILESASTNQTSMYLCASSETSRGAYYNEQFFGPGTRLTVL.

DNA for the CDR3: TGCGCCAGCGGGTTTTGGCGGGGAACGGGTTTCAATGAGCAGTTCTTC. The encoded protein is CASGFWRGTGFNEQFF. The chain recombines TRBV5-1 with TRBJ2-1, with a tentative D call TRBD2 (6 bases). Trimming pared 7 bases from V and 6 bases from J, leaving 23 bases between. Per germline, CDR1 SGHRS and CDR2 YFSETQ. This CDR3 is 16 amino acids long. The complete variable domain, with remaining parts taken from reference TRBV5-1 and TRBJ2-1, reads KAGVTQTPRYLIKTRGQQVTLSCSPISGHRSVSWYQQTPGQGLQFLFEYFSETQRNKGNFPGRFSGRQFSNSRSEMNVSTLELGDSALYLCASGFWRGTGFNEQFFGPGTRLTVL.

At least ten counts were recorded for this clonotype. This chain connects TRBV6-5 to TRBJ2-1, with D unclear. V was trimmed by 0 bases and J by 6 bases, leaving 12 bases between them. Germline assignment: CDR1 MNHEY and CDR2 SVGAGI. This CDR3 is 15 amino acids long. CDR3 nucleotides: TGTGCCAGCAGTTACTCGTTTGACTCTCTCAATGAGCAGTTCTTC. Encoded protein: CASSYSFDSLNEQFF.

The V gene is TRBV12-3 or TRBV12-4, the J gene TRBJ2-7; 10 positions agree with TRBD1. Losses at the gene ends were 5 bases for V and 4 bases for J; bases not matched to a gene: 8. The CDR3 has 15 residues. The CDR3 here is CASSLTGTGEYEQYF. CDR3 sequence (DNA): TGTGCCAGCAGTCTGACCGGGACAGGGGAATACGAGCAGTACTTC.

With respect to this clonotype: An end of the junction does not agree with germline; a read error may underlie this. Here the CDR3 reads CASRGPGTVAENIQYF. DNA of the CDR3: TGTGCCAGCAGGGGCCCAGGGACAGTAGCCGAAAACATTCAGTACTTC. The genes are TRBV6-2 or TRBV6-3 and TRBJ2-4; 7 bases agree with TRBD1. This CDR3 spans 16 amino acids. Germline V gene data show CDR1 as MNHEY and CDR2 as SVGEGT.

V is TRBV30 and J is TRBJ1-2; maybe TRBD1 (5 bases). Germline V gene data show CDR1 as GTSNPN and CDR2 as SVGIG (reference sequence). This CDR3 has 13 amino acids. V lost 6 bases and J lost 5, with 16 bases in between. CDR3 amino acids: CACPGPTKYGYTF. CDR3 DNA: TGTGCCTGTCCGGGACCGACAAAGTATGGCTACACCTTC.

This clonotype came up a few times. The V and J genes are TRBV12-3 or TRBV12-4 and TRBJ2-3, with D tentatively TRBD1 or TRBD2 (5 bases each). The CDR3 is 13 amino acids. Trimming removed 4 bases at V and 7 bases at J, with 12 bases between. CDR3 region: CASSWAGRYTQYF. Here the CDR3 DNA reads TGTGCCAGCAGTTGGGCAGGGAGATATACGCAGTATTTT.

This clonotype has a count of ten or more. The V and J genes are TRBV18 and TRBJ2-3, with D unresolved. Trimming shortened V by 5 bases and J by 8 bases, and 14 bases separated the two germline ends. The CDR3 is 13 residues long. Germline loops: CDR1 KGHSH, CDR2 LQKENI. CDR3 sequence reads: CASSSRPDGTQYF. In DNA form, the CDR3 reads TGTGCCAGCTCATCGAGACCCGACGGTACGCAGTATTTT. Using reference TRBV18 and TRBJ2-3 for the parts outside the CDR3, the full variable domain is NAGVMQNPRHLVRRRGQEARLRCSPMKGHSHVYWYRQLPEEGLKFMVYLQKENIIDESGMPKERFSAEFPKEGPSILRIQQVVRGDSAAYFCASSSRPDGTQYFGPGTRLTVL.

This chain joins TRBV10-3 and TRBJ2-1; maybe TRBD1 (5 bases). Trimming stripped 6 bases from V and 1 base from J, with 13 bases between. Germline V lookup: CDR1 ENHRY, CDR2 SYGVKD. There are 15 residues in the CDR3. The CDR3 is CAISLDSFSYNEQFF. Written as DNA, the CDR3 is TGTGCCATCAGCCTAGACAGCTTTTCCTACAATGAGCAGTTCTTC.

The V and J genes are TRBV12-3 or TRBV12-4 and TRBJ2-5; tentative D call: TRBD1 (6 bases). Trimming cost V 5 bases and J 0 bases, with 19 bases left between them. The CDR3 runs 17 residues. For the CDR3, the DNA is TGTGCCAGCAGTCTCCTGGGGTGGGACAAAAACCAAGAGACCCAGTACTTC. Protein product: CASSLLGWDKNQETQYF.

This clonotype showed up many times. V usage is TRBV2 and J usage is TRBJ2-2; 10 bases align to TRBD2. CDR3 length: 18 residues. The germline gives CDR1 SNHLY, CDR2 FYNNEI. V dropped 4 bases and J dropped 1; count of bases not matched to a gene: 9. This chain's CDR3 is CASSGRPSGGLNTGELFF. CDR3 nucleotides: TGTGCCAGCAGTGGTCGTCCTAGCGGGGGCCTGAACACCGGGGAGCTGTTTTTT.

The CDR3 DNA reads as TGTGCCAGCAGCGTAGAACCGATAGGGTTCTATAATTCACCCCTCCACTTT. Encoded protein: CASSVEPIGFYNSPLHF. The chain carries TRBV9 and TRBJ1-6; D remains unclear. The CDR3 consists of 17 residues. Germline V gene lookup returns CDR1 SGDLS and CDR2 YYNGEE. Trimming shortened V by 0 bases and J by 3 bases, and 13 bases separated the two germline ends.

The CDR3 protein is CASSLSGGAVDTQYF. CDR3 DNA sequence: TGTGCCAGCAGCTTAAGCGGGGGGGCCGTAGATACGCAGTATTTT. The rearrangement uses TRBV7-6 and TRBJ2-3, with TRBD2 identical over 10 bases. The CDR3 sequence is 15 residues long. Germline V gene sequence: CDR1 SGHVS, CDR2 FNYEAQ. V trimming: 2 bases; J trimming: 5 bases; junction bases outside the gene matches: 4.

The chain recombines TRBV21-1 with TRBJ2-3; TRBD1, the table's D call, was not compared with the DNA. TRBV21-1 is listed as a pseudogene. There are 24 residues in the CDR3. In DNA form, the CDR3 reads TGTGCCAGCACCCTCCTTAGCCGAGGAGAGGGGAGTAAGGCGCTCGGGGGGCGGGGAGATACGCAGTATTTT. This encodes CASTLLSRGEGSKALGGRGDTQYF.

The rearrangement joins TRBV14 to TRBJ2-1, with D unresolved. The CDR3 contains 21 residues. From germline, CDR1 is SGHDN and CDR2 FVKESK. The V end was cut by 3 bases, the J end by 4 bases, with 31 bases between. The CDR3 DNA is TGTGCCAGCAGCCATCTGGAGAACAGACCATATTTTATGACGATTTACAATGAGCAGTTCTTC. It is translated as CASSHLENRPYFMTIYNEQFF.

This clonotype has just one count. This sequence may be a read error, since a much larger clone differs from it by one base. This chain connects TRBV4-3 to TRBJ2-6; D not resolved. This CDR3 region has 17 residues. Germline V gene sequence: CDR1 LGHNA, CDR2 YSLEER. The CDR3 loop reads CASSHRVLNAGVNVLTF. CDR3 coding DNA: TGCGCCAGCAGCCATCGGGTTCTTAACGCTGGGGTCAACGTCCTGACTTTC.

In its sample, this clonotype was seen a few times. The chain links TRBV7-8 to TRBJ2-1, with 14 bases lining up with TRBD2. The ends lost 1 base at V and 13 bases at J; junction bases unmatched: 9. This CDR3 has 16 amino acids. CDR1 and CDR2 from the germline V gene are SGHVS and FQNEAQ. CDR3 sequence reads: CASSLGTSGGQETQFF. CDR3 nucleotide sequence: TGTGCCAGCAGCTTAGGGACTAGCGGGGGGCAAGAGACCCAGTTCTTC.

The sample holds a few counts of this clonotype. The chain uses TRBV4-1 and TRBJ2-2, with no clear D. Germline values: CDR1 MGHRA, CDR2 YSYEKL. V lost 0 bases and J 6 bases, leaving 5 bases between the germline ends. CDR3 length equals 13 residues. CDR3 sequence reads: CASSQDRSGELFF. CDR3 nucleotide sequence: TGCGCCAGCAGCCAAGATAGGTCCGGGGAGCTGTTTTTT.

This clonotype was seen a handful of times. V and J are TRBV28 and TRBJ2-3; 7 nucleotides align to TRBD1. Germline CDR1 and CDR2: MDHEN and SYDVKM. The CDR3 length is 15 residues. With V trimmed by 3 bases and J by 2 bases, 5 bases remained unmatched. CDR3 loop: CASSFSQGVTDTQYF. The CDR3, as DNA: TGTGCCAGCAGTTTTAGCCAGGGGGTCACAGATACGCAGTATTTT.